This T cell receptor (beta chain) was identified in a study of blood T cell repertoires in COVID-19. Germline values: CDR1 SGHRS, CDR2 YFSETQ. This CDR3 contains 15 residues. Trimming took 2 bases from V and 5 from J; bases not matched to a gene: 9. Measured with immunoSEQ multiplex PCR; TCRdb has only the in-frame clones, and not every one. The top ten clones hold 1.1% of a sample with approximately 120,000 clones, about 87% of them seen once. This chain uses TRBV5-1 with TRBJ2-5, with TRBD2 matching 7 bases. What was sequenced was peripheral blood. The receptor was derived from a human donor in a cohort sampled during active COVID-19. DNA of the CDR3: TGCGCCAGCAGCTTAACCGGTCGGGGAGGGGAGACCCAGTACTTC. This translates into CASSLTGRGGETQYF.